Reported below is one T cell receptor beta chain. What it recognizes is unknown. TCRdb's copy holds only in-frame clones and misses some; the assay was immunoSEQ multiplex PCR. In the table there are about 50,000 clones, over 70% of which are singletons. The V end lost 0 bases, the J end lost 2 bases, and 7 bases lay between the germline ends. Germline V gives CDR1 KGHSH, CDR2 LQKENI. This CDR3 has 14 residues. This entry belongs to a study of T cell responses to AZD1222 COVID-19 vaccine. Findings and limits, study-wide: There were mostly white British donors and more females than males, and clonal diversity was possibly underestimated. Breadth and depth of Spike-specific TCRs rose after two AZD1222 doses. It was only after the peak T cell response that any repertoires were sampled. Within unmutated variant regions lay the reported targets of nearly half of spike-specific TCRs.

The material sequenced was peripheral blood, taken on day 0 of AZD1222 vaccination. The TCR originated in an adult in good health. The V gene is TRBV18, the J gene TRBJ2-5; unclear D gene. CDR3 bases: TGTGCCAGCTCACCACCCGGAAGACAAGAGACCCAGTACTTC. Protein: CASSPPGRQETQYF.